This record covers a single TCR beta chain. The data originate from a study of OX40 agonist ivuxolimab in advanced cancers. Overall study: Patients' therapy was ivuxolimab, an antibody that acts as an agonist of OX40 (CD134).

Trimming pared 7 bases from V and 0 bases from J, leaving 9 bases between. In germline, CDR1 is SGHAT, CDR2 FQNNGV. The CDR3 has 13 residues. Assay used: immunoSEQ multiplex PCR; TCRdb lists only in-frame clones, some missing. The repertoire holds about 99,000 clones, 90% to 96% seen once, with 2% to 2.5% in the top ten. This specimen consisted of CD4+ or CD8+ T cells sorted from blood, obtained in a trial of the OX40 agonist ivuxolimab. The TCR was taken from an adult with an advanced solid tumor such as melanoma, head and neck, liver or kidney cancer. This chain connects TRBV11-2 to TRBJ1-1; no clear D. CDR3 loop: CASNDDLNTEAFF. In nucleotides, the CDR3 is TGTGCCAGCAACGACGACTTGAACACTGAAGCTTTCTTT.